Following are 13 T cell receptor beta chains from one sample sequenced in a study of T cell repertoires in cytomegalovirus infection. TCRdb redid the calling of the reads with MiXCR, one entry per CDR3 protein. The table has around 540,000 distinct CDR3 sequences, 30% to 35% seen once; the top ten hold roughly 17%. No antigens are known for them. Material: cultured PBMCs, obtained from culture after CMV antigen stimulation. Receptor source: a human donor in good health (CMV status not recorded). Some clones in this sample may be carry-over from other donors' samples.

V gene TRBV12-3 or TRBV12-4 combines with J gene TRBJ2-2; the D is unclear. This CDR3 has 14 amino acids. V was clipped by 1 base and J by 7 bases, with 10 bases between them. CDR3 amino acids: CASSLGPTGGELFF. In DNA form, the CDR3 reads TGTGCCAGCAGTTTAGGGCCCACGGGCGGGGAGCTGTTTTTT.

J is TRBJ2-5 and V is TRBV7-2; D is perhaps TRBD2 (6 bases). The CDR3 has 13 amino acids. Germline CDR1 and CDR2: SGHTA and FQGNSA. The V end lost 6 bases, the J end lost 2 bases, and 10 bases lay between the germline ends. CDR3 in DNA: TGTGCCAGCAGAGATGCGGGGCAAGAGACCCAGTACTTC. Protein: CASRDAGQETQYF.

This clonotype appeared many times. V and J are TRBV7-3 and TRBJ1-1; tentatively, D is TRBD1 (5 bases). The CDR3 consists of 15 residues. V lost 5 bases and J lost 5, with 18 bases in between. Looked up from germline, CDR1 is SGHTA and CDR2 is FQGTGA. CDR3 nucleotides: TGTGCCAGCAGCGCCTCGACAGTACGAGGGACTGAAGCTTTCTTT. It translates to CASSASTVRGTEAFF.

In its sample, this clonotype was seen a few times. The chain has TRBV12-3 or TRBV12-4 and TRBJ2-7; 10 bases align to TRBD2. The V and J ends lost 1 base and 0 bases, in that order; junction bases with no gene match: 6. The CDR3 runs 17 residues. The CDR3 region has the DNA TGTGCCAGCAGTTTAGAAGTGGGGACTAGCGCCTCCTACGAGCAGTACTTC. This gives the protein CASSLEVGTSASYEQYF.

In this sample, this clonotype turned up many times. The J gene is TRBJ2-5, the V gene TRBV7-2; 11 bases line up with TRBD2. In germline, CDR1 is SGHTA, CDR2 FQGNSA. The CDR3 runs 14 residues. V was clipped by 5 bases and J by 4 bases; unmatched bases: 3. The CDR3: CASSRLAGLETQYF. CDR3 nucleotide sequence: TGTGCCAGCAGCCGACTAGCGGGATTAGAGACCCAGTACTTC.

The chain employs TRBV14 and TRBJ2-1, with D maybe TRBD1 (6 bases). This CDR3 region has 12 residues. Germline V gene sequence: CDR1 SGHDN, CDR2 FVKESK. The V end was cut by 1 base, the J end by 13 bases, with 11 bases between. CDR3 nucleotide sequence: TGTGCCAGCAGCCAAGGGGGGCCCATCCAGTTCTTC. Protein product: CASSQGGPIQFF. Full variable domain (outside the CDR3, taken from reference TRBV14 and TRBJ2-1): EAGVTQFPSHSVIEKGQTVTLRCDPISGHDNLYWYRRVMGKEIKFLLHFVKESKQDESGMPNNRFLAERTGGTYSTLKVQPAELEDSGVYFCASSQGGPIQFFGPGTRLTVL.

The chain employs TRBV12-3 or TRBV12-4 and TRBJ2-7, with 11 bases matching TRBD2. Trimming cost V 6 bases and J 5 bases; bases outside gene matches: 15. The CDR3 is 17 amino acids. The CDR3 loop reads CASSLKGTSGPYHEQYF. In DNA form, the CDR3 reads TGTGCCAGCAGCTTAAAGGGGACTAGCGGACCGTACCACGAGCAGTACTTC.

The chain has TRBV5-6 and TRBJ2-1; 11 bases agree with TRBD2. The CDR3 is 13 amino acids. With V trimmed by 4 bases and J by 9 bases, 3 bases remained unmatched. Germline V gives CDR1 SGHDT, CDR2 YYEEEE. The CDR3 bases are TGTGCCAGCAGCCTTAGCGGGAGGGGTGAGCAGTTCTTC. Its translation is CASSLSGRGEQFF.

The J gene is TRBJ2-7, the V gene TRBV20-1; TRBD2 matches at 10 bases. Germline V lookup: CDR1 DFQATT, CDR2 SNEGSKA (reference sequence). This CDR3 has 14 residues. V was clipped by 5 bases and J by 6 bases; unmatched bases: 10. The CDR3 DNA reads TGCAGTGCTGAATCTAGCGGGAGATTCGGCGAGCAGTACTTC. Amino acids: CSAESSGRFGEQYF.

J is TRBJ2-7 and V is TRBV20-1; TRBD1 might be the D (6 bases). Trimming took 4 bases from V and 3 from J, leaving 13 bases between them. There are 13 residues in the CDR3. The germline CDR1 and CDR2 sequences are DFQATT and SNEGSKA (reference sequence). The CDR3 is CSATYRVNYEQYF. The CDR3 DNA sequence: TGCAGTGCTACCTACAGGGTCAACTACGAGCAGTACTTC.

The chain is built from TRBV19 and TRBJ1-1; D remains ambiguous. CDR3 length equals 15 residues. Germline CDR1 is LNHDA and CDR2 is SQIVND (reference sequence). The V end was cut by 0 bases, the J end by 5 bases, with 13 bases between. This CDR3 reads CASSIDRDSRTEAFF. The CDR3 DNA follows: TGTGCCAGTAGTATAGATAGAGACTCCCGAACTGAAGCTTTCTTT.

The chain employs TRBV12-3 or TRBV12-4 and TRBJ2-1, with no clear D. The CDR3 has 16 amino acids. Between the trimmed V and J ends, which lost 5 bases and 2 bases, there was a span of 16 bases. This CDR3 reads CASSRPSGVTYNEQFF. Written as DNA, the CDR3 is TGTGCCAGCAGTCGCCCCTCGGGTGTTACCTACAATGAGCAGTTCTTC.

This chain joins TRBV6-2 or TRBV6-3 and TRBJ2-1; D is ambiguous. The germline gives CDR1 MNHEY, CDR2 SVGEGT. V shed 6 bases and J shed 8 bases, with 14 bases lying between them. This CDR3 contains 13 residues. This CDR3 reads CASRMTAKDEQFF. The CDR3 coding sequence is TGTGCCAGCAGGATGACGGCGAAGGATGAGCAGTTCTTC.